Listed below are T cell receptor beta chains from one sample, sequenced in a study of blood T cell repertoires in COVID-19. TCRdb's copy holds only in-frame clones and misses some; the assay was immunoSEQ multiplex PCR. The repertoire holds about 160,000 clones, with 85% as singletons. What was sequenced was peripheral blood. Source of these receptors: a human donor with acute or convalescent COVID-19. The donor label of this sample is uncertain. Each CDR3 is given with its conserved first and last residue. A D gene is named only where the DNA matches it firmly. Expanded clones are given a class, and other clones once, few, many or no size at all.

D gene,J gene,V gene,clone size,CDR3 protein,CDR3 DNA
TRBD1,TRBJ2-2,TRBV7-9,NA,CASRDGTGRVTKDTGELFF,TGTGCCAGCAGGGACGGGACAGGGAGGGTGACTAAGGACACCGGGGAGCTGTTTTTT
NA,TRBJ1-1,TRBV3-1/TRBV3-2,NA,CASSQDRGRAFF,TGTGCCAGCAGCCAAGACAGGGGAAGAGCTTTCTTT
TRBD1,TRBJ2-6,TRBV19,NA,CASSDRGSGANVLTF,TGTGCCAGTAGTGACAGGGGCTCTGGGGCCAACGTCCTGACTTTC
NA,TRBJ2-2,TRBV5-1,NA,CASSFLTDGELFF,TGCGCCAGCAGCTTCCTGACTGACGGGGAGCTGTTTTTT
NA,TRBJ2-1,TRBV5-1,NA,CASSLVSGEDEQFF,TGCGCCAGCAGCTTGGTGTCTGGGGAGGATGAGCAGTTCTTC
NA,TRBJ1-2,TRBV24-1,few,CATSDLPITDYGYTF,TGTGCCACCAGTGATTTGCCCATCACGGACTATGGCTACACCTTC
NA,TRBJ1-1,TRBV30,NA,CAWRGRGEAFF,TGTGCCTGGAGGGGAAGGGGGGAAGCTTTCTTT
TRBD1,TRBJ2-6,TRBV19,NA,CASSMGTGASGANVLTF,TGTGCCAGTAGTATGGGGACAGGGGCCTCTGGGGCCAACGTCCTGACTTTC
TRBD1,TRBJ2-2,TRBV5-1,NA,CASRPGTGGLGGELFF,TGCGCCAGCAGGCCCGGGACAGGGGGCTTAGGCGGGGAGCTGTTTTTT
TRBD2,TRBJ2-1,TRBV19,NA,CATSERGGLDEQFF,TGTGCCACCTCGGAGCGGGGGGGCCTGGATGAGCAGTTCTTC
TRBD1,TRBJ1-1,TRBV18,NA,CASSPIDRGNTEAFF,TGTGCCAGCTCACCAATCGACAGGGGGAACACTGAAGCTTTCTTT
TRBD1,TRBJ2-2,TRBV4-1,NA,CASRLGQGFRGELFF,TGCGCCAGCAGACTGGGACAGGGGTTCAGGGGGGAGCTGTTTTTT
NA,TRBJ1-2,TRBV5-1,NA,CASSPSGTGGVGYTF,TGCGCCAGCAGCCCTAGCGGAACAGGTGGGGTCGGCTACACCTTC
TRBD1,TRBJ1-1,TRBV10-3,few,CAISRLTGGETEAFF,TGTGCCATCAGCCGACTGACAGGGGGCGAGACTGAAGCTTTCTTT
NA,TRBJ2-3,TRBV5-4,NA,CASSQPNRQDTDTQYF,TGTGCCAGCAGCCAACCGAATAGACAGGACACAGATACGCAGTATTTT
TRBD1,TRBJ2-5,TRBV6-5,NA,CASSYGRGQRETQYF,TGTGCCAGCAGTTATGGCAGGGGGCAAAGAGAGACCCAGTACTTC
NA,TRBJ1-4,TRBV7-2,NA,CASSLDAGINEKLFF,TGTGCCAGCAGCTTAGACGCGGGGATTAATGAAAAACTGTTTTTT
NA,TRBJ2-1,TRBV28,NA,CASSLSNRVDEFF,TGTGCCAGCAGTTTATCGAACAGGGTGGATGAGTTCTTC
NA,TRBJ1-6,TRBV18,NA,CASSPGAFNNSPLHF,TGTGCCAGCTCACCAGGGGCCTTTAATAATTCACCCCTCCACTTT
NA,TRBJ2-3,TRBV25-1,NA,CASSETGFSTDTQYF,TGTGCCAGCAGTGAAACAGGCTTTAGCACAGATACGCAGTATTTT
NA,TRBJ1-2,TRBV6-5,NA,CASNRDNTNYGYTF,TGTGCCAGCAACCGGGACAACACTAACTATGGCTACACCTTC
TRBD2,TRBJ2-5,TRBV30,once,CAWSVLAGGMKETQYF,TGTGCCTGGAGTGTGCTAGCGGGGGGAATGAAAGAGACCCAGTACTTC
NA,TRBJ2-3,TRBV11-2,NA,CASSLDQGPADTQYF,TGTGCCAGCAGCTTAGATCAGGGGCCCGCAGATACGCAGTATTTT
NA,TRBJ1-5,TRBV7-2,once,CASSLGGGNQPQHF,TGTGCCAGCAGCTTAGGGGGCGGAAATCAGCCCCAGCATTTT
TRBD1,TRBJ1-2,TRBV9,NA,CASSVGQGSGYTF,TGTGCCAGCAGCGTAGGACAGGGGTCTGGCTACACCTTC
NA,TRBJ2-1,TRBV11-2,NA,CASSAAGASYNEQFF,TGTGCCAGCTCCGCGGCAGGGGCTTCCTACAATGAGCAGTTCTTC
NA,TRBJ1-5,TRBV28,NA,CASSYRVQAQHF,TGTGCCAGCAGTTACAGGGTCCAGGCCCAGCATTTT
NA,TRBJ1-1,TRBV19,NA,CASTPGHTEAFF,TGTGCCAGTACGCCAGGTCACACTGAAGCTTTCTTT
NA,TRBJ2-7,TRBV5-1,NA,CASSLAALYEQYF,TGCGCCAGCAGCTTGGCTGCGCTCTACGAGCAGTACTTC
NA,TRBJ1-1,TRBV6-6,once,CASTVAAVNTEAFF,TGTGCCAGCACCGTGGCTGCGGTGAACACTGAAGCTTTCTTT
NA,TRBJ1-1,TRBV4-2,NA,CASSQGVAGDYTEAFF,TGTGCCAGCAGCCAGGGGGTGGCAGGGGATTACACTGAAGCTTTCTTT
TRBD2,TRBJ2-5,TRBV7-3,NA,CASSPGTSGPYVYF,TGTGCCAGCAGCCCCGGGACTAGCGGCCCGTACGTGTACTTC
TRBD1,TRBJ1-2,TRBV19,NA,CASSMGQGAGGYTF,TGTGCCAGTAGTATGGGCCAGGGGGCAGGTGGCTACACCTTC
NA,TRBJ1-4,TRBV30,NA,CAWRSQWGTGAREKLFF,TGTGCCTGGCGATCCCAATGGGGAACGGGAGCGAGAGAAAAACTGTTTTTT
TRBD2,TRBJ2-3,TRBV4-3,few,CASSQEGPYSGGAKTQYF,TGCGCCAGCAGCCAAGAGGGGCCTTATAGCGGGGGGGCCAAGACGCAGTATTTT
NA,TRBJ1-1,TRBV3-1/TRBV3-2,NA,CASSQRTVVKGAFF,TGTGCCAGCAGCCAAAGGACAGTCGTGAAGGGGGCTTTCTTT
NA,TRBJ1-2,TRBV5-1,NA,CASSQSTGLANYGYTF,TGCGCCAGCAGCCAATCGACAGGCCTAGCTAACTATGGCTACACCTTC
TRBD1,TRBJ1-1,TRBV19,NA,CASSHRGDTEAFF,TGTGCCAGTAGCCACAGGGGCGACACTGAAGCTTTCTTT
TRBD1,TRBJ1-2,TRBV6-1,NA,CASSESDRAAGYTF,TGTGCCAGCAGTGAATCCGACAGGGCTGCTGGCTACACCTTC